These T cell receptor beta chains were read from a single sample in a study of regulatory T cells in long-lasting Graves disease. One entry per CDR3 protein, called by TCRdb with MiXCR from the multiplex PCR reads. The sample comprises about 300,000 distinct CDR3 sequences, about a sixth of which are singletons, and about 40% rests with the top ten. Sequencing used peripheral blood mononuclear cells (PBMCs), obtained at new diagnosis, from a patient treated with antithyroid drugs. The receptors shown here come from a female donor with Graves disease. The CDR3 runs from the conserved cysteine through the conserved F or W. D genes are given only for firm matches. Only some rows state a clone size, as once, few, many or a class for expanded clones.

>TRBJ2-5|NA|many|TRBV20-1
TGCAGTGCTAGAGAAACAAACCAAGAGACCCAGTACTTC
CSARETNQETQYF
>TRBJ2-5|TRBD2|NA|TRBV11-3
TGTGCCAGCAACCCCGAAAGCAGACTAGCGGGATCGGGGGAGACCCAGTACTTC
CASNPESRLAGSGETQYF
>TRBJ2-1|TRBD1|NA|TRBV11-3
TGTGCCAGTAGCTATCCCAGGGGGCCGGGGGTTGTTGAGCAGTTCTTC
CASSYPRGPGVVEQFF
>TRBJ2-3|TRBD2|many|TRBV3-1
TGTGCCAGCAGCCTGCTAGCGGGAGGGCCACAATCAGATACGCAGTATTTT
CASSLLAGGPQSDTQYF
>TRBJ2-5|NA|many|TRBV25-1
TGTGCCAGCAGTGAACCAGGACAGATCCAAGAGACCCAGTACTTC
CASSEPGQIQETQYF
>TRBJ2-7|TRBD1|NA|TRBV28
TGTGCCAGCAGACCCACCGGGACAGGGGACTACGAGCAGTACTTC
CASRPTGTGDYEQYF
>TRBJ1-1|NA|many|TRBV2
TGTGCCAGCAGTGATGGCGGGAAAAGGGCGGGCGGCACTGAAGCTTTCTTT
CASSDGGKRAGGTEAFF
>TRBJ2-1|TRBD2|NA|TRBV2
TGCGCCAGCAGCCAAGTTAGACTAGCGGGAGGGGATGAGCAGTTCTTC
CASSQVRLAGGDEQFF
>TRBJ2-7|TRBD1|many|TRBV28
TGTGCCAGCAGGACTGGGACAGGGGTTCCCTACGAGCAGTACTTC
CASRTGTGVPYEQYF
>TRBJ1-1|NA|many|TRBV12-3/TRBV12-4
TGTGCCAGCCTTAGACAGAAGAACACTGAAGCTTTCTTT
CASLRQKNTEAFF
>TRBJ2-1|TRBD2|many|TRBV28
TGTGCCAGCAGTTTTGGAGCGGGAGACCTTTTGAATGAGCAGTTCTTC
CASSFGAGDLLNEQFF
>TRBJ2-3|NA|many|TRBV7-3
TGTGCCAGCAGCCGAGGGGGTACAGATACGCAGTATTTT
CASSRGGTDTQYF
>TRBJ2-3|TRBD2|many|TRBV28
TGTGCCAGCGGTCTGGGGACTAGCGAGAGAGGGACGCAGTATTTT
CASGLGTSERGTQYF
>TRBJ2-2|NA|NA|TRBV4-2
TGTGCCAGCAGCCAAGTCGGGGAGGCCGGGGAGCTGTTTTTT
CASSQVGEAGELFF
>TRBJ2-5|TRBD2|NA|TRBV6-1
TGTGCCAGCAGTGAGCGGGAGTCTAGGGAGACCCAGTACTTC
CASSERESRETQYF
>TRBJ1-5|NA|NA|TRBV7-2
TGTGCCAGCAGCTTAGCTTCAGGGCTCCCCAATCAGCCCCAGCATTTT
CASSLASGLPNQPQHF
>TRBJ1-5|NA|many|TRBV12-3/TRBV12-4
TGTGCCAGCAGACCGGCCTTCGACCAGCCCCAGCATTTT
CASRPAFDQPQHF
>TRBJ2-7|TRBD2|NA|TRBV11-1
TGTGCCAGCAGCTCCATCTTAGGGAGGGATTCCTACGAGCAGTACTTC
CASSSILGRDSYEQYF
>TRBJ2-1|NA|NA|TRBV6-5
TGTGCCAGCAGTTACGGGATGTCGGATGAGCAGTTCTTC
CASSYGMSDEQFF
>TRBJ2-2|TRBD2|many|TRBV28
TGTGCCAGCATTGGACTAGCGAACGGGGAGCTGTTTTTT
CASIGLANGELFF
>TRBJ2-7|TRBD2|many|TRBV6-1
TGTGCCAGCAGCCATGGGGGGGGTGCCAGCTACGAGCAGTACTTC
CASSHGGGASYEQYF
>TRBJ2-3|NA|NA|TRBV7-8
TGTGCCAGCAGCTTAGATCCAGGGCAAGATACGCAGTATTTT
CASSLDPGQDTQYF
>TRBJ2-2|NA|many|TRBV12-3/TRBV12-4
TGTGCCAGCAGGGGTCAGGCCCTGAACACCGGGGAGCTGTTTTTT
CASRGQALNTGELFF
>TRBJ2-5|TRBD1|NA|TRBV5-6
TGTGCCAGCAGCTTGTATCGGACAGGACCGCAAGAGACCCAGTACTTC
CASSLYRTGPQETQYF
>TRBJ2-1|NA|NA|TRBV12-3/TRBV12-4
TGTGCCAGCAGTTTAGCGAGAGCGCCCGAGCAGTTCTTC
CASSLARAPEQFF
>TRBJ1-1|NA|NA|TRBV7-8
TGTGCCAGCAGCTTAGTAACTACAGCCCTTATGAACACTGAAGCTTTCTTT
CASSLVTTALMNTEAFF
>TRBJ2-1|TRBD1|NA|TRBV2
TGTGCCAGCACAGGGGGCGCCCACAATGAGCAGTTCTTC
CASTGGAHNEQFF
>TRBJ1-2|TRBD1|NA|TRBV28
TGTGCCAGCAGTTCCCGGGACAGGTGGTTGGACTATGGCTACACCTTC
CASSSRDRWLDYGYTF
>TRBJ1-2|NA|many|TRBV12-3/TRBV12-4
TGTGCCAGCAGGGGACTCGATGGCTACACCTTC
CASRGLDGYTF
>TRBJ1-1|NA|many|TRBV20-1
TGCAGTGCCCGACCTTCAATGAACACTGAAGCTTTCTTT
CSARPSMNTEAFF
>TRBJ2-7|TRBD1|many|TRBV28
TGTGCCAGCAGTTCACCGGGACAGGGGTCCGAGCAGTACTTC
CASSSPGQGSEQYF
>TRBJ1-2|TRBD1|many|TRBV10-3
TGTGCCATCGCGGACAGGCGCTCCGGCTACACCTTC
CAIADRRSGYTF
>TRBJ1-3|TRBD1|many|TRBV28
TGTGCCAGCAGTGCACCGGGACAGGGGGCGACCAGCTCTGGAAACACCATATATTTT
CASSAPGQGATSSGNTIYF
>TRBJ1-1|NA|few|TRBV20-1
TGCAGTGCTCCCCCGAGGGTTAGGGTTAACACTGAAGCTTTCTTT
CSAPPRVRVNTEAFF
>TRBJ2-1|NA|many|TRBV18
TGTGCCAGCTCACCCCTAACGGCGTTGAGCTCCTACAATGAGCAGTTCTTC
CASSPLTALSSYNEQFF
>TRBJ1-5|NA|many|TRBV20-1
TGCAGTGCTGCTACCGGACAGTCCGATTATAGCAATCAGCCCCAGCATTTT
CSAATGQSDYSNQPQHF
>TRBJ2-3|TRBD2|few|TRBV4-1
TGCGCCAGCAGTTTCCTAGCGGGAATGTCGGATACGCAGTATTTT
CASSFLAGMSDTQYF
>TRBJ2-5|NA|many|TRBV6-1
TGTGCCAGCAGCACTAGTGGCGGCAAGGAGACCCAGTACTTC
CASSTSGGKETQYF
>TRBJ1-2|NA|many|TRBV11-2
TGTGCCAGCAGCTTAGGCCCCCCCTATGGCTACACCTTC
CASSLGPPYGYTF
>TRBJ2-2|NA|many|TRBV29-1
TGCAGCGTTGCCAGACATCTCACCGGGGAGCTGTTTTTT
CSVARHLTGELFF
>TRBJ2-7|TRBD2|NA|TRBV9
TGTGCCAGCAGCGTAGCTAGCGGGGGCTCCTACGAGCAGTACTTC
CASSVASGGSYEQYF
>TRBJ1-2|NA|many|TRBV11-2
TGTGCCAGCAGCCCGGACAGCGGCTATGGCTACACCTTC
CASSPDSGYGYTF
>TRBJ1-6|NA|once|TRBV18
TGTGCCAGCTCGGCAGGGAGCTCCTATAATTCACCCCTCCACTTT
CASSAGSSYNSPLHF
>TRBJ2-3|TRBD2|NA|TRBV9
TGTGCCAGCAGCGCCGGGACTAGCGGGACTGGAGATACGCAGTATTTT
CASSAGTSGTGDTQYF
>TRBJ1-4|TRBD1|NA|TRBV20-1
TGCAGTGCTGCCCCAGGGGGAGGCAATGAAAAACTGTTTTTT
CSAAPGGGNEKLFF
>TRBJ2-7|NA|few|TRBV10-1
TGCGCCAGCAGTGAGTCCCTGCAGGGGGGCTTTCGGCAGTACTTC
CASSESLQGGFRQYF
>TRBJ2-3|TRBD2|many|TRBV30
TGTGCCTGGATAGCGGGAGCCGGCACAGATACGCAGTATTTT
CAWIAGAGTDTQYF